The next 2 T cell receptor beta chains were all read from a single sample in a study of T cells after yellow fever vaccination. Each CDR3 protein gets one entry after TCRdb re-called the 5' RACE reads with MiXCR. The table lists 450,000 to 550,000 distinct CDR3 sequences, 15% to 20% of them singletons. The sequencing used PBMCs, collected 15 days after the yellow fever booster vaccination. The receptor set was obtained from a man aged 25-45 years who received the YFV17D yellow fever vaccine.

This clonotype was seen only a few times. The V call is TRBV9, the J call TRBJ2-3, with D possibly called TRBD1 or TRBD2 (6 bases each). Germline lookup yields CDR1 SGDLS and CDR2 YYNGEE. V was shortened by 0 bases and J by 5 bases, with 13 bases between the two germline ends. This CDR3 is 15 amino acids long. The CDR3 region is CASSVARGRGDTQYF. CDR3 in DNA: TGTGCCAGCAGCGTAGCCCGGGGGCGGGGAGATACGCAGTATTTT.

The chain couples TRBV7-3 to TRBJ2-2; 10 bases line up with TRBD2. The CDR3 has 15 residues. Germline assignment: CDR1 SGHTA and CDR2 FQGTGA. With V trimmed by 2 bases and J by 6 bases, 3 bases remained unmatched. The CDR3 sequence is CASSLLAGEAGELFF. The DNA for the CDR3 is TGTGCCAGCAGCTTACTAGCGGGAGAGGCCGGGGAGCTGTTTTTT.